Following are 32 T cell receptor beta chains from one sample sequenced in a study of CD8 T cells in ankylosing spondylitis. These TCRs' antigens remain unknown. TCRdb itself ran the 5' RACE reads through MiXCR, one entry per CDR3 protein. The table records hundreds of thousands of distinct CDR3 sequences, roughly a quarter of them present only once. Notes on the study in general: Several highly homologous variants made up a TCR beta motif, and this motif appeared characteristic of ankylosing spondylitis blood.

Sequencing was carried out using blood, either unsorted or a sorted T cell fraction (not recorded which). The source of these receptors is a male donor with ankylosing spondylitis.

The chain combines TRBV24-1 with TRBJ2-1, with D perhaps matching TRBD2 (6 bases). The V gene's germline CDR1 is KGHDR and CDR2 SFDVKD. V was clipped by 4 bases and J by 6 bases, with 21 bases between them. This CDR3 comprises 17 residues. The CDR3 DNA reads as TGTGCCACCAGTGAGGGGGGTATCCCCGTGAGTCTCAATGAGCAGTTCTTC. Residues: CATSEGGIPVSLNEQFF.

This chain joins TRBV11-2 and TRBJ2-2; D ambiguous. Germline V gene sequence: CDR1 SGHAT, CDR2 FQNNGV. This CDR3 region has 16 residues. V lost 4 bases and J lost 0, with 12 bases in between. CDR3 in amino acids: CASSSGRSTNTGELFF. Written as DNA, the CDR3 is TGTGCCAGCAGCTCCGGACGGTCTACGAACACCGGGGAGCTGTTTTTT.

This chain joins TRBV18 and TRBJ1-2, with TRBD1 identical over 9 bases. Germline trimming cut 5 bases from V and 0 bases from J; bases unmatched to any gene: 7. The CDR3 has 16 residues. CDR1 KGHSH and CDR2 LQKENI come from the germline V gene. This chain's CDR3 is CASSSGQGSANYGYTF. DNA for the CDR3: TGTGCCAGCTCATCTGGACAGGGGTCAGCTAACTATGGCTACACCTTC.

This clonotype was found once. The CDR3 sequence: CASSADLPTGGYTF. CDR3 coding DNA: TGTGCCAGCAGCGCCGACTTGCCGACCGGGGGCTACACCTTC. V is TRBV9 and J is TRBJ1-2; D gene ambiguous. CDR3 size: 14 residues. Trimming took off 3 bases at V and 8 bases at J, with 17 bases between the two ends. The germline V gene encodes CDR1 SGDLS and CDR2 YYNGEE. The whole variable domain, filled in from reference TRBV9 and TRBJ1-2, reads DSGVTQTPKHLITATGQRVTLRCSPRSGDLSVYWYQQSLDQGLQFLIQYYNGEERAKGNILERFSAQQFPDLHSELNLSSLELGDSALYFCASSADLPTGGYTFGSGTRLTVV.

The CDR3 region has the DNA TGTGCCAGCAGTTATCGACTAGCGGGAGGCCGCTCCTACGAGCAGTACTTC. This encodes CASSYRLAGGRSYEQYF. This chain uses TRBV12-3 or TRBV12-4 with TRBJ2-7, with 13 bases aligning to TRBD2. The CDR3 extends over 17 amino acids. Trimming at V came to 4 bases and at J to 0 bases, leaving 6 bases not matched to a gene.

The chain employs TRBV28 and TRBJ2-7; TRBD1 agrees at 9 bases. The germline V gene encodes CDR1 MDHEN and CDR2 SYDVKM. J gave up 5 bases and V 5 bases, and 10 bases lay outside the gene matches. The CDR3 contains 15 residues. The chain's CDR3 is CASSALGTGLHEQYV. The CDR3 DNA sequence: TGTGCCAGCAGTGCTTTGGGGACAGGGTTACACGAGCAGTACGTC.

This clonotype appeared a few times. The chain combines TRBV7-8 with TRBJ1-2, with 7 bases lining up with TRBD1. CDR3 length: 15 amino acids. The J segment lost 3 bases and the V segment lost 6 bases, leaving 10 bases of the junction unmatched. The germline gives CDR1 SGHVS, CDR2 FQNEAQ. The CDR3 region has the DNA TGTGCCAGCAGTTCCTTAGAGGGGGCGTACTATGGCTACACCTTC. The encoded protein is CASSSLEGAYYGYTF.

This clonotype was observed at least ten times. This chain connects TRBV12-3 or TRBV12-4 to TRBJ2-5, with a weak D call TRBD2 (5 bases). Trimming removed 3 bases at V and 0 bases at J, with 8 bases between. CDR3 length equals 14 residues. DNA of the CDR3: TGTGCCAGCAGTTTTTCGAGGGACCAAGAGACCCAGTACTTC. Translating it yields CASSFSRDQETQYF.

This clonotype was counted only a few times. This chain joins TRBV5-1 and TRBJ2-3; TRBD2 might be the D (6 bases). Deletions cut 2 bases from V and 0 bases from J, with 10 bases between. Per germline, CDR1 SGHRS and CDR2 YFSETQ. CDR3 size: 15 residues. The CDR3 nucleotides are TGCGCCAGCAGCTTACGGGGGATGAGCACAGATACGCAGTATTTT. This encodes CASSLRGMSTDTQYF.

This clonotype was counted only a few times. V usage is TRBV28 and J usage is TRBJ2-7; D gene unclear. Looked up from germline, CDR1 is MDHEN and CDR2 is SYDVKM. This CDR3 is 16 amino acids long. The V end lost 5 bases, the J end lost 0 bases, and 17 bases lay between the germline ends. This CDR3 is CASSGMTHLNSYEQYV. CDR3 in DNA: TGTGCCAGCAGTGGGATGACGCATCTAAACTCCTACGAGCAGTACGTC.

This clonotype came up a few times. This rearrangement joins TRBV30 to TRBJ1-1; 8 nucleotides align to TRBD1. With V trimmed by 4 bases and J by 1 base, 5 bases remained unmatched. Germline assignment: CDR1 GTSNPN and CDR2 SVGIG (reference sequence). The CDR3 extends over 14 amino acids. The CDR3 DNA follows: TGTGCCTGGAACGGACAGGGTGGGAACACTGAAGCTTTCTTT. Its translation is CAWNGQGGNTEAFF.

The chain carries TRBV2 and TRBJ1-4; 8 positions match TRBD1. CDR3 length: 15 residues. CDR1 SNHLY and CDR2 FYNNEI come from the germline V gene. Losses at the gene ends were 2 bases for V and 8 bases for J; bases not matched to a gene: 7. The CDR3 here is CASSEQRTGNEKLFF. The CDR3 DNA follows: TGTGCCAGCAGTGAACAGAGGACAGGGAACGAAAAACTGTTTTTT.

This clonotype was seen a few times. The chain joins TRBV25-1 to TRBJ1-4; D uncertain. V lost 7 bases to trimming and J lost 3 bases, with 9 bases between them. Per germline, CDR1 MGHDK and CDR2 SYGVNS. This CDR3 comprises 13 residues. CDR3 nucleotide sequence: TGTGCCAGCACGCGGGCGGCTAATGAAAAACTGTTTTTT. As protein: CASTRAANEKLFF.

J is TRBJ2-7 and V is TRBV5-1; 9 positions match TRBD2. Unmatched junction bases numbered 12, after V lost 3 bases and J lost 2 bases. Germline values: CDR1 SGHRS, CDR2 YFSETQ. This CDR3 spans 17 amino acids. The DNA of the CDR3 is TGCGCCAGCAGCTCCTTCTTTGCGGGAGGGTCCGCCTACGAGCAGTACTTC. It encodes CASSSFFAGGSAYEQYF.

The chain combines TRBV24-1 with TRBJ1-1; D uncertain. The CDR3 loop spans 12 amino acids. Germline CDR1 KGHDR, CDR2 SFDVKD. V was clipped by 4 bases and J by 7 bases, with 9 bases between them. The CDR3 DNA reads as TGTGCCACCAGTGACGCCGGGCGTGAAGCTTTCTTT. As protein: CATSDAGREAFF.

The genes are TRBV30 and TRBJ2-3, with 8 bases fitting TRBD2. Germline V CDR1 and CDR2: GTSNPN, SVGIG (reference sequence). V lost 3 bases to trimming and J lost 2 bases; unmatched junction nucleotides: 10. This CDR3 has 16 amino acids. The CDR3 here is CAWRRLANYLTDTQYF. The CDR3 DNA reads as TGTGCCTGGAGACGACTAGCGAATTACCTCACAGATACGCAGTATTTT.

This clonotype turned up a few times. This chain links TRBV10-1 with TRBJ2-1, with TRBD2 identical over 10 bases. The junction had 4 bases not matched to a gene; V was cut back by 5 bases and J by 0 bases. Germline V CDR1 and CDR2: WNHNN, SYGVQD (reference sequence). The CDR3 runs 16 residues. The CDR3 loop is CASSSSGSRSYNEQFF. The CDR3 region has the DNA TGCGCCAGCAGTTCTAGCGGGAGCCGCTCCTACAATGAGCAGTTCTTC.

V gene TRBV11-3 combines with J gene TRBJ2-5, with a tentative D call TRBD2 (6 bases). V lost 5 bases to trimming and J lost 1 base, with 11 bases between them. The length of the CDR3 is 14 residues. Germline V gene lookup returns CDR1 SGHNT and CDR2 YENEEA. The CDR3 coding sequence is TGTGCCAGCAGCCTCCGGGACTTCCAAGAGACCCAGTACTTC. Encoded protein: CASSLRDFQETQYF. Looking up the rest from reference TRBV11-3 and TRBJ2-5 gives the full variable domain: EAGVVQSPRYKIIEKKQPVAFWCNPISGHNTLYWYLQNLGQGPELLIRYENEEAVDDSQLPKDRFSAERLKGVDSTLKIQPAELGDSAVYLCASSLRDFQETQYFGPGTRLLVL.

This clonotype has more than one count but fewer than ten. This chain links TRBV11-3 with TRBJ1-4, with a tentative D call TRBD1 (6 bases). Trimming left V 5 bases short and J 4 bases short, with 14 bases between. Germline V gene lookup returns CDR1 SGHNT and CDR2 YENEEA. This CDR3 has 15 residues. The CDR3 bases are TGTGCCAGCAGCCCAACAGGGAATAGTAATGAAAAACTGTTTTTT. It encodes CASSPTGNSNEKLFF.

This clonotype was seen a handful of times. V and J are TRBV29-1 and TRBJ2-1; 9 nucleotides align to TRBD1. Per germline, CDR1 SQVTM and CDR2 ANQGSEA. The V gene end was trimmed by 5 bases and the J gene end by 1 base; junction bases not matched to a gene: 6. The CDR3 is 15 amino acids. The CDR3 protein is CSVKQGARSYNEQFF. Written as DNA, the CDR3 is TGCAGCGTTAAACAGGGGGCCCGATCCTACAATGAGCAGTTCTTC.

This chain connects TRBV5-6 to TRBJ2-2, with no clear D. Germline CDR1 is SGHDT and CDR2 is YYEEEE. The CDR3 contains 13 residues. Trimming shortened V by 3 bases and J by 5 bases, and 8 bases separated the two germline ends. The CDR3 region is CASSYGLTGELFF. The CDR3 DNA is TGTGCCAGCAGCTACGGTCTGACCGGGGAGCTGTTTTTT.

This clonotype was detected only a few times. The V and J genes are TRBV20-1 and TRBJ1-5; D call uncertain. This CDR3 has 14 amino acids. Germline assignment: CDR1 DFQATT and CDR2 SNEGSKA (reference sequence). V was trimmed by 3 bases and J by 0 bases, leaving 9 bases between them. The CDR3 DNA is TGCAGTGCTAGGAGCCAGCTTAGCAATCAGCCCCAGCATTTT. The encoded protein is CSARSQLSNQPQHF.

This clonotype was picked up a small number of times. The chain has TRBV12-3 or TRBV12-4 and TRBJ2-2, with 7 bases matching TRBD1. J gave up 1 base and V 6 bases, and 5 bases lay outside the gene matches. The CDR3 has 15 amino acids. CDR3 in DNA: TGTGCCAGCAGATCGACAGGGCAGAACACCGGGGAGCTGTTTTTT. Its protein is CASRSTGQNTGELFF.

The gene calls are TRBV10-3 and TRBJ1-1, with D hard to call. The germline V gene has CDR1 ENHRY and CDR2 SYGVKD. The CDR3 is 12 amino acids. Trimming removed 0 bases at V and 3 bases at J, with 2 bases between. The CDR3 DNA sequence: TGTGCCATCAGTGAGTCTGACACTGAAGCTTTCTTT. Protein product: CAISESDTEAFF.

The rearrangement links TRBV7-8 to TRBJ1-3; TRBD1 agrees at 7 bases. The V gene's germline CDR1 is SGHVS and CDR2 FQNEAQ. The ends lost 4 bases at V and 8 bases at J; junction bases unmatched: 8. CDR3 size: 14 residues. For the CDR3, the DNA is TGTGCCAGCAGCTCCAGGGGGGGTTTAGACACCATATATTTT. This sequence encodes CASSSRGGLDTIYF.

The CDR3 is CASSTGIAGETQYF. The CDR3 DNA reads TGTGCCAGCAGTACAGGGATTGCAGGAGAGACCCAGTACTTC. The rearrangement links TRBV7-8 to TRBJ2-5, with a tentative D call TRBD1 (6 bases). CDR3 length: 14 residues. Germline CDR1 is SGHVS and CDR2 is FQNEAQ. Trimming took 6 bases from V and 4 from J, leaving 15 bases between them.

This chain connects TRBV20-1 to TRBJ1-5; D is undetermined. Germline values: CDR1 DFQATT, CDR2 SNEGSKA (reference sequence). The length of the CDR3 is 14 residues. The V gene lost 1 base and the J gene lost 0 bases, with 7 bases spanning the gap. The CDR3 is CSARVLGSNQPQHF. Written as DNA, the CDR3 is TGCAGTGCTAGAGTCCTCGGTAGCAATCAGCCCCAGCATTTT.

CDR3 in DNA: TGTGCCAGCACCGAAGGGCCCTACGGGGAGCTGTTTTTT. Its protein product is CASTEGPYGELFF. The J gene is TRBJ2-2, the V gene TRBV12-3 or TRBV12-4; D not resolved. V lost 7 bases, J lost 7 bases, and 13 bases lay in between. The CDR3 length is 13 residues.

In this sample, this clonotype turned up a few times. This chain connects TRBV5-1 to TRBJ2-5; D is unresolved. The CDR3 extends over 13 amino acids. Germline V gene data show CDR1 as SGHRS and CDR2 as YFSETQ. Between the trimmed V and J ends, which lost 0 bases and 5 bases, there was a span of 8 bases. The CDR3 protein is CASSLAPMETQYF. CDR3 in DNA: TGCGCCAGCAGCTTGGCCCCTATGGAGACCCAGTACTTC.

This clonotype has more than one count but fewer than ten. The gene calls are TRBV3-1 and TRBJ1-5; D is uncertain. Trimming shortened V by 1 base and J by 7 bases, and 8 bases separated the two germline ends. Germline V CDR1 and CDR2: LGHDT, YNNKEL (reference sequence). CDR3 length: 13 residues. CDR3 in amino acids: CASSQVLGQPQHF. The CDR3 nucleotides read TGTGCCAGCAGCCAAGTACTCGGGCAGCCCCAGCATTTT.

The genes are TRBV20-1 and TRBJ2-1, with 10 bases fitting TRBD2. The CDR3 spans 15 residues. Germline V CDR1 and CDR2: DFQATT, SNEGSKA (reference sequence). J lost 1 base, V lost 6 bases, and 6 bases had no gene match. The CDR3 sequence is CSAPGLAASYNEQFF. The CDR3 DNA sequence: TGCAGTGCACCTGGACTAGCGGCTTCCTACAATGAGCAGTTCTTC.

For the CDR3, the DNA is TGCGCCAGCAGCTTGAATGCGGCTAGTTTAGGGAATGAGCAGTTCTTC. Translated, it gives CASSLNAASLGNEQFF. The chain joins TRBV5-1 to TRBJ2-1; D remains ambiguous. V lost 1 base and J 7 bases, leaving 18 bases between the germline ends. Germline values: CDR1 SGHRS, CDR2 YFSETQ. This CDR3 spans 16 amino acids.